This T cell receptor (beta chain) is from a study of blood T cells in healthy people across ages. Points from the study as a whole: Those diversity estimates obtained from one million T cells were thought to be underestimates.

Together with a sample-barcoded 5' primer, a J-beta primer mix was included in a second PCR lasting roughly 6 to 12 cycles. Every cDNA was tagged by a template-switch adaptor with 12 random nucleotides. TCRdb redid the calling of the 5' RACE reads with MiXCR, one entry per CDR3 protein. This table holds approximately 810,000 distinct CDR3 sequences, 36% found once. The table lists this clonotype with a few counts. Its antigen is not identified. Drawn from each donor were ten milliliters of peripheral blood. Sequenced: blood. The source of this sequence is a man between 18 and 35 years old in good health.

CDR3 amino acids: CASSIGQESSYEQYF. In DNA form, the CDR3 reads TGTGCCAGTAGTATAGGCCAGGAGAGCTCCTACGAGCAGTACTTC. The rearrangement links TRBV19 to TRBJ2-7; D gene unclear. CDR1 and CDR2 from the germline V gene are LNHDA and SQIVND (reference sequence). V was clipped by 1 base and J by 0 bases, with 10 bases between them. This CDR3 spans 15 amino acids.